A single sample gave rise to the 11 T cell receptor beta chains below, sequenced in a study of T cell clones after liver transplantation. Using immunoSEQ multiplex PCR, the repertoire was profiled, and TCRdb retains in-frame clones only, with some absent. The sample holds about 9,100 clones, 75% to 80% seen once. This specimen consisted of CD8+ T cells from blood, obtained before liver transplant. These receptors were collected from a human donor who received a liver transplant.

In its sample, this clone was seen a few times. The V and J genes are TRBV7-7 and TRBJ2-2; 7 positions match TRBD1. The CDR3 covers 15 residues. In germline, CDR1 is SSHAT, CDR2 FNYEAQ (reference sequence). V shed 5 bases, J shed 4 bases, and the junction held 7 bases outside the gene matches. In nucleotides, the CDR3 is TGTGCCAGCAGCACAAGACAGGGACGCACCGGGGAGCTGTTTTTT. Amino acids: CASSTRQGRTGELFF.

V and J are TRBV5-1 and TRBJ1-4; 10 bases align to TRBD1. CDR1 and CDR2 (germline): SGHRS, YFSETQ. CDR3 length: 13 amino acids. V trimming: 5 bases; J trimming: 8 bases; junction bases outside the gene matches: 3. The chain's CDR3 is CASRGTGAEKLFF. CDR3 coding DNA: TGCGCCAGCAGGGGGACAGGGGCCGAAAAACTGTTTTTT.

The chain couples TRBV5-1 to TRBJ2-7, with a tentative D call TRBD2 (6 bases). The ends were cut back, 7 bases at V and 7 bases at J, with 15 bases in the middle. Germline CDR1 SGHRS, CDR2 YFSETQ. There are 12 residues in the CDR3. DNA of the CDR3: TGCGCCAGCCACTCAGGCGGGGCAGAGCAGTACTTC. Protein: CASHSGGAEQYF.

The J gene is TRBJ2-1, the V gene TRBV7-8; 10 bases match TRBD2. The ends lost 3 bases at V and 8 bases at J; junction bases unmatched: 7. This CDR3 comprises 15 residues. Germline-derived CDR1 and CDR2 are SGHVS and FQNEAQ. The CDR3 here is CASSFLAGVNHEQFF. The CDR3 coding sequence is TGTGCCAGCAGCTTTCTAGCGGGGGTTAACCATGAGCAGTTCTTC.

The chain recombines TRBV27 with TRBJ2-5, with D perhaps matching TRBD1 (6 bases). Trimming took 8 bases from V and 2 from J, leaving 24 bases between them. From germline, CDR1 is MNHEY and CDR2 SMNVEV (reference sequence). The CDR3 covers 17 residues. The CDR3 DNA reads as TGTGCCAGCGGTGGCCCCGGAACCAGGGGTATACAAGAGACCCAGTACTTC. Translation gives CASGGPGTRGIQETQYF.

This clone was seen a single time. The V and J genes are TRBV2 and TRBJ2-3; 10 nucleotides line up with TRBD2. This CDR3 spans 18 amino acids. Germline V gene sequence: CDR1 SNHLY, CDR2 FYNNEI. The V gene end was trimmed by 3 bases and the J gene end by 1 base; junction bases not matched to a gene: 10. CDR3 nucleotide sequence: TGTGCCAGCAGTGACGACGCTAGCGGGGGTACTCGCACAGATACGCAGTATTTT. Translating gives CASSDDASGGTRTDTQYF. Looking up the rest from reference TRBV2 and TRBJ2-3 gives the full variable domain: EPEVTQTPSHQVTQMGQEVILRCVPISNHLYFYWYRQILGQKVEFLVSFYNNEISEKSEIFDDQFSVERPDGSNFTLKIRSTKLEDSAMYFCASSDDASGGTRTDTQYFGPGTRLTVL.

The chain uses TRBV19 and TRBJ2-1, with unresolved D. Germline CDR1 reads LNHDA; CDR2 reads SQIVND (reference sequence). This CDR3 is 15 amino acids long. Deletions cut 5 bases from V and 8 bases from J, with 19 bases between. DNA of the CDR3: TGTGCCAGTAGTGCCCCAATTACGCCGACTGATGAGCAGTTCTTC. Its translation is CASSAPITPTDEQFF.

This chain links TRBV2 with TRBJ2-1; D tentatively reads TRBD1 or TRBD2 (5 bases each). The CDR3 contains 14 residues. In germline, CDR1 is SNHLY, CDR2 FYNNEI. Trimming took 4 bases from V and 2 from J, leaving 9 bases between them. In DNA, the CDR3 is TGTGCCAGCAGTGGGCCGGGGCCCTACAATGAGCAGTTCTTC. Translation gives CASSGPGPYNEQFF.

This clone was detected a few times. The V and J genes are TRBV9 and TRBJ1-1, with D possibly TRBD1 on 6 matching bases. The germline V and J ends were trimmed by 3 bases and 4 bases, with 16 bases remaining between them. The CDR3 is 15 residues long. Germline assignment: CDR1 SGDLS and CDR2 YYNGEE. Written as DNA, the CDR3 is TGTGCCAGCAGCGACGAGGGGGACGTGTTCACTGAAGCTTTCTTT. Its translation: CASSDEGDVFTEAFF.

This clone is classed as medium-sized. This chain joins TRBV10-1 and TRBJ2-1, with a weak D call TRBD2 (5 bases). CDR3 length: 16 amino acids. V shed 0 bases and J shed 8 bases, with 17 bases lying between them. Per the germline V gene, CDR1 is WNHNN and CDR2 is SYGVQD (reference sequence). The DNA for the CDR3 is TGCGCCAGCAGTGAGTCGAGGTCTGGACTGATCTATGAGCAGTTCTTC. Translating gives CASSESRSGLIYEQFF.

V is TRBV4-3 and J is TRBJ1-1; tentatively, D is TRBD1 (5 bases). Per the germline V gene, CDR1 is LGHNA and CDR2 is YSLEER. Between the trimmed V and J ends, which lost 0 bases and 5 bases, there was a span of 13 bases. The CDR3 sequence is 15 residues long. CDR3 coding DNA: TGCGCCAGCAGCCAAGAGGAGGGAAAGGGGACTGAAGCTTTCTTT. Its protein product is CASSQEEGKGTEAFF.